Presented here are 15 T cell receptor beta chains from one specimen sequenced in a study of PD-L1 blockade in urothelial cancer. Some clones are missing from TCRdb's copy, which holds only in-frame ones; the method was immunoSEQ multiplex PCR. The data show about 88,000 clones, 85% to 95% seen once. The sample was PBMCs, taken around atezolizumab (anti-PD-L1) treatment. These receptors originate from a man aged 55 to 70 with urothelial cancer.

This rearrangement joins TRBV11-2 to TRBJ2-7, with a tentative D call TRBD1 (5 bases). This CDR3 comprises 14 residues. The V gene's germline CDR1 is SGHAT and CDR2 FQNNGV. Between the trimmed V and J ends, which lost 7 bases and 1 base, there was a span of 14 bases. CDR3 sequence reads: CASKVGHYSYEQYF. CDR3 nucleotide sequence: TGTGCCAGCAAGGTGGGGCACTATTCCTACGAGCAGTACTTC.

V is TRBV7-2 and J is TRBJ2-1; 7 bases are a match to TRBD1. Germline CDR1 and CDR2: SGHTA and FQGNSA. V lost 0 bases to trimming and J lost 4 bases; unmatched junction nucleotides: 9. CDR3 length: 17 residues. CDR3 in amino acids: CASSLANHRGAYNEQFF. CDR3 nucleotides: TGTGCCAGCAGCTTAGCTAATCACAGGGGAGCTTACAATGAGCAGTTCTTC.

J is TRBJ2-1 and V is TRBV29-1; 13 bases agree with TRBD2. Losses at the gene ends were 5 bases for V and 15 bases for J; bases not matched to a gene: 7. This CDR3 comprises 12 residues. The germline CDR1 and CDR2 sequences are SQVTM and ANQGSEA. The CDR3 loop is CSVRLAGGSRFF. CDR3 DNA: TGCAGCGTTCGACTAGCGGGAGGTTCGCGGTTCTTC.

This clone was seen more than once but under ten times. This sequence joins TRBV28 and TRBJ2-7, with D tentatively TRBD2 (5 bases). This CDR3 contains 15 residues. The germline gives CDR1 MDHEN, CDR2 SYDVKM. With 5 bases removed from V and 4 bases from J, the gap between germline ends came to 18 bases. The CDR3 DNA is TGTGCCAGCAGTAATGGGGTCGCCCGGGGTTACGAGCAGTACTTC. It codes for CASSNGVARGYEQYF. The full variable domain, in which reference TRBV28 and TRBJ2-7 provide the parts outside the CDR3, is DVKVTQSSRYLVKRTGEKVFLECVQDMDHENMFWYRQDPGLGLRLIYFSYDVKMKEKGDIPEGYSVSREKKERFSLILESASTNQTSMYLCASSNGVARGYEQYFGPGTRLTVT.

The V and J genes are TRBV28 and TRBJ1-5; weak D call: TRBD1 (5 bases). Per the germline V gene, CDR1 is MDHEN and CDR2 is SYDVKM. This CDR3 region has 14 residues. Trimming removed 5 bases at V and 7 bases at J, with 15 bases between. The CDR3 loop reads CASSRGVRGQPQHF. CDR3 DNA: TGTGCCAGCAGTCGGGGAGTTCGGGGGCAGCCCCAGCATTTT.

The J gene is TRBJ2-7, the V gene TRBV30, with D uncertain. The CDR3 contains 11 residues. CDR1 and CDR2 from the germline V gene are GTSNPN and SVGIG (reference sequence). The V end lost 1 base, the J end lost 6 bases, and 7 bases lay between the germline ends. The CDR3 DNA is TGTGCCTGGAGTGCCAGTTCCGAGCAGTACTTC. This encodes CAWSASSEQYF.

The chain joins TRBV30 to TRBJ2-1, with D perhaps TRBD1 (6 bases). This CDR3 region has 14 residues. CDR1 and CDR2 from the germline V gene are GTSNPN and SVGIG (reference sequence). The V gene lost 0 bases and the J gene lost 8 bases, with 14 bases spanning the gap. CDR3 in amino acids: CAWSVTGIRDEQFF. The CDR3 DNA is TGTGCCTGGAGTGTAACAGGGATTAGGGATGAGCAGTTCTTC.

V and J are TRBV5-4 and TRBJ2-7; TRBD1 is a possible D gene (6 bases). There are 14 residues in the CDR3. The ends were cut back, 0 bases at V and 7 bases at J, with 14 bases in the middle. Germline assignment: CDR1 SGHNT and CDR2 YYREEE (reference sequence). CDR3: CASSLAGAVGEQYF. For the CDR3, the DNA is TGTGCCAGCAGCTTGGCAGGGGCGGTGGGAGAGCAGTACTTC.

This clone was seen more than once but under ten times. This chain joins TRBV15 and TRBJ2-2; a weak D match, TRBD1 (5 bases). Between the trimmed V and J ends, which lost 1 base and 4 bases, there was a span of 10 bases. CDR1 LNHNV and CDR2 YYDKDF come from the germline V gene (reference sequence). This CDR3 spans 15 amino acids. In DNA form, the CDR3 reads TGTGCCACCAGCAGAGGGACAATCGGCACCGGGGAGCTGTTTTTT. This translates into CATSRGTIGTGELFF.

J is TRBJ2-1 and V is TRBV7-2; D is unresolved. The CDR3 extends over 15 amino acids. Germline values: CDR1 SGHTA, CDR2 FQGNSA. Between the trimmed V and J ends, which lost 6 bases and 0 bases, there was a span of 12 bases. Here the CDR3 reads CASRPRRSSYNEQFF. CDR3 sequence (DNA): TGTGCCAGCAGACCCCGGAGAAGCTCCTACAATGAGCAGTTCTTC.

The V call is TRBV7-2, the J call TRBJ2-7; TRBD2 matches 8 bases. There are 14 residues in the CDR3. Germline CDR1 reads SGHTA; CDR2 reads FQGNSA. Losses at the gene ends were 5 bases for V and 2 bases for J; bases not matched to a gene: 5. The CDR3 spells CASSRREGPYEQYF. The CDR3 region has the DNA TGTGCCAGCAGCCGCCGGGAGGGCCCCTACGAGCAGTACTTC.

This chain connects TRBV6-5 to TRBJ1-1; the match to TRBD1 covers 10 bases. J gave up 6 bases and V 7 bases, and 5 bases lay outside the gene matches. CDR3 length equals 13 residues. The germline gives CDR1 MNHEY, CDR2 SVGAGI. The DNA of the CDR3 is TGTGCCAGCAAGACCGGGACAGGGGCTGAAGCTTTCTTT. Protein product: CASKTGTGAEAFF.

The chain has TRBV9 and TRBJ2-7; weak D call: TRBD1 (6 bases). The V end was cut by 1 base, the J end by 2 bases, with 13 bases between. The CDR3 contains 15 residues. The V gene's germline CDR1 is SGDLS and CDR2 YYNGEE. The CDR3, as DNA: TGTGCCAGCAGCGTAAACCCGGACAGTACCTACGAGCAGTACTTC. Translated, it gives CASSVNPDSTYEQYF.

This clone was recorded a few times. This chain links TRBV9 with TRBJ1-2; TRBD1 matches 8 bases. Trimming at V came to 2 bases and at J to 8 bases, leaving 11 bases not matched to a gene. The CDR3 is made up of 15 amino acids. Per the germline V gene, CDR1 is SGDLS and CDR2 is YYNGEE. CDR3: CASSVTGATTSGYTF. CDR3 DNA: TGTGCCAGCAGCGTGACAGGGGCCACGACGAGCGGCTACACCTTC.

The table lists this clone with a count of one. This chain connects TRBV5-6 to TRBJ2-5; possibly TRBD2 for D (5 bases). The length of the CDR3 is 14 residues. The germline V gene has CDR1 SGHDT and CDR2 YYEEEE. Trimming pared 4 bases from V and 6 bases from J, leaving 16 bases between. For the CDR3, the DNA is TGTGCCAGCAGCCTCTCGGCGGGTGAAAAGACCCAGTACTTC. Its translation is CASSLSAGEKTQYF. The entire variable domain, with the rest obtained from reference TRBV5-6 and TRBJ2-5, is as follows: DAGVTQSPTHLIKTRGQQVTLRCSPKSGHDTVSWYQQALGQGPQFIFQYYEEEERQRGNFPDRFSGHQFPNYSSELNVNALLLGDSALYLCASSLSAGEKTQYFGPGTRLLVL.